The sequence of this T cell receptor (beta chain) was determined in a study of blood T cell repertoires in COVID-19. Study information: Samples of COVID-19 (acute and convalescent) were obtained from the United States, Italy and Spain. PBMCs, B-cell-depleted T cells, or T cells provided the cDNA or gDNA that made up the material.

In the original workflow: Researchers report that nucleated cell counts were estimated from reference gene primer amplification. TCRdb's table, derived via immunoSEQ multiplex PCR, lists solely in-frame clones and lacks some. Clonal size and the V and J genes are those of that table, whereas D and trimming came from the DNA. Of approximately 50,000 clones listed, about nine tenths are singletons. CDR1 and CDR2 (germline): MGHRA, YSYEKL. The CDR3 length is 15 residues. V was clipped by 1 base and J by 4 bases, with 13 bases between them. In its sample, this clone ranks as medium-sized. The V and J genes are TRBV4-1 and TRBJ1-2; possibly TRBD1 for D (6 bases). The clonotype was recovered from a man between 65 and 85 years old with acute or convalescent COVID-19. The sample was peripheral blood. CDR3 nucleotide sequence: TGCGCCAGCAGCCAAGCTCCGGGACAAATCTATGGCTACACCTTC. Its translation is CASSQAPGQIYGYTF.